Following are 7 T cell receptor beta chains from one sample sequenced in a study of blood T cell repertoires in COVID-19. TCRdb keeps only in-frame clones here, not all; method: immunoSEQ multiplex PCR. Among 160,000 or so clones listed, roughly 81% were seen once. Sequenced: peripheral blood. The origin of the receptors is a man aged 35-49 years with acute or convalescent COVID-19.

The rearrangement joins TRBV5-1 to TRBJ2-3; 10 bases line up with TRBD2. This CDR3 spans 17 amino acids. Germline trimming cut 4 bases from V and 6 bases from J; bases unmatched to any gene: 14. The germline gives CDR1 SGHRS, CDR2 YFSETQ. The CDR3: CASSALISGGPSDTQYF. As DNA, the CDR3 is TGCGCCAGCAGCGCCCTCATTAGCGGGGGGCCTTCGGATACGCAGTATTTT.

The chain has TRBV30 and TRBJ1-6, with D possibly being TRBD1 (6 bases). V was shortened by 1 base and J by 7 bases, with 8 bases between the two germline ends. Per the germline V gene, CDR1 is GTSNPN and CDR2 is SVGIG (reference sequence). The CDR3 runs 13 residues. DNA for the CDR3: TGTGCCTGGAGTGCTCAGGGGAATTCACCCCTCCACTTT. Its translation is CAWSAQGNSPLHF.

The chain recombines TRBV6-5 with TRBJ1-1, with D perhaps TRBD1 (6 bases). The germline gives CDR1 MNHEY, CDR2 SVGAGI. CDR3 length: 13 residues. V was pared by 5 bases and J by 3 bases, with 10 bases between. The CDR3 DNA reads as TGTGCCAGCAGTACAGGGTTTGACACTGAAGCTTTCTTT. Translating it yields CASSTGFDTEAFF.

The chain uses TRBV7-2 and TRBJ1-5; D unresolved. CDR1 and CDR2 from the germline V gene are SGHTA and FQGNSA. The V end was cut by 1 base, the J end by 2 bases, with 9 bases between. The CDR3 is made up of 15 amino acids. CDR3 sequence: CASSLGLSGNQPQHF. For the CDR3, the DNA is TGTGCCAGCAGCTTAGGGTTAAGCGGCAATCAGCCCCAGCATTTT.

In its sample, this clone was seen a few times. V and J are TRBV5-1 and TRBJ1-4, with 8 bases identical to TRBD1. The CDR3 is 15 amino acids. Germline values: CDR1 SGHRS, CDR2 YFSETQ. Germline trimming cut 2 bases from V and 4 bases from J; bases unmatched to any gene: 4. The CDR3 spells CASSFDRGHNEKLFF. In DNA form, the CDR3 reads TGCGCCAGCAGCTTCGACAGGGGTCATAATGAAAAACTGTTTTTT.

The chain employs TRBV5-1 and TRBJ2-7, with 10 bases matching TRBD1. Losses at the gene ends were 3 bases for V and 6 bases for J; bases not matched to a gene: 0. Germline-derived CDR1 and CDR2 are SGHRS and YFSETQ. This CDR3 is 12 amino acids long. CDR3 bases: TGCGCCAGCAGCTGGGACAGGGGCGAGCAGTACTTC. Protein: CASSWDRGEQYF. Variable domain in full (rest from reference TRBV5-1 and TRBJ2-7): KAGVTQTPRYLIKTRGQQVTLSCSPISGHRSVSWYQQTPGQGLQFLFEYFSETQRNKGNFPGRFSGRQFSNSRSEMNVSTLELGDSALYLCASSWDRGEQYFGPGTRLTVT.

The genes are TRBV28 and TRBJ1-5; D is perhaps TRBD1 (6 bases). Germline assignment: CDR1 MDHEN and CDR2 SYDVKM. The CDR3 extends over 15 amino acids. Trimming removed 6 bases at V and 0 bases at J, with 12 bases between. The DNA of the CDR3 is TGTGCCAGCAGGATACACAGGGATAGCAATCAGCCCCAGCATTTT. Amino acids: CASRIHRDSNQPQHF. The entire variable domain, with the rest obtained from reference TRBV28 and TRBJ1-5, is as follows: DVKVTQSSRYLVKRTGEKVFLECVQDMDHENMFWYRQDPGLGLRLIYFSYDVKMKEKGDIPEGYSVSREKKERFSLILESASTNQTSMYLCASRIHRDSNQPQHFGDGTRLSIL.